This TCR beta chain is from a study of PD-1 blockade in mismatch repair-deficient tumors. The overall study: Patients had approximately 12 mismatch repair-deficient cancer types and were previously treated and progressing. Whole-study results and caveats: Approximately 140 unique blood TCRs came from expansion to three of seven peptides. After pembrolizumab, tumor-resident clones rose rapidly, then generally contracted before radiologic responses.

On this clone itself: The antigen is undetermined.

Only in-frame clones appear in the TCRdb table, and some are missing; sequencing was by immunoSEQ multiplex PCR. The table shows several thousand clones, with roughly 84% occurring only once. Noted time point: roughly 11-day in vitro stimulation with candidate mutation-associated neoantigen peptide 1. Each of 7 or 8 ELISpot-reactive candidate peptides was used for roughly 10-day stimulation. Source: cells cultured in vitro, taken from a patient treated with pembrolizumab. This sequence was found in an adult with mismatch repair-deficient cancer.

Here the CDR3 DNA reads TGTGCCAGCAGCGTTCTCCCCACTAGCGGGAGTTACGAGCAGTACTTC. The encoded protein is CASSVLPTSGSYEQYF. The V gene is TRBV9, the J gene TRBJ2-7; 11 bases agree with TRBD2. The length of the CDR3 is 16 residues. After removal of 2 bases from V and 4 bases from J, the junction contained 8 bases not matched to a gene. Germline CDR1 SGDLS, CDR2 YYNGEE.